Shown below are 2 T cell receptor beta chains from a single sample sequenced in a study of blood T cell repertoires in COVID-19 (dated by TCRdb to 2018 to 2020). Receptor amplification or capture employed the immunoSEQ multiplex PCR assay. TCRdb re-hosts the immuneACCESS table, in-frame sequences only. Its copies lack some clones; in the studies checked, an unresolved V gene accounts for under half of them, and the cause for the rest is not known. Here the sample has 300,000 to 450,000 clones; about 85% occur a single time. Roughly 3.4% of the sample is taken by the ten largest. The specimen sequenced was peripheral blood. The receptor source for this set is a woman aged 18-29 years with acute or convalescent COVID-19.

The CDR3 protein is CASSAQGGEKLFF. For the CDR3, the DNA is TGTGCCAGCAGTGCACAGGGGGGGGAAAAACTGTTTTTT. The chain employs TRBV7-9 and TRBJ1-4; 8 bases line up with TRBD1. Germline trimming cut 6 bases from V and 8 bases from J; bases unmatched to any gene: 5. The CDR3 has 13 amino acids. Germline V lookup: CDR1 SEHNR, CDR2 FQNEAQ (reference sequence).

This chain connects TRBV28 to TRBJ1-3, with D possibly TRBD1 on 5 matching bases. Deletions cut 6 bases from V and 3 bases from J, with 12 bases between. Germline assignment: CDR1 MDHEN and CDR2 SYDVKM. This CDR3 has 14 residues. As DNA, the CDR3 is TGTGCCAGCAGCCCGGGGGGAGGTGGAAACACCATATATTTT. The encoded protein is CASSPGGGGNTIYF.